The clone carrying this T cell receptor beta chain has more than one count but fewer than ten. The antigen is not known. The data were taken from a study of blood T cells in healthy people across ages. Broader study findings: With age, beta diversity per million T cells declined roughly linearly, significantly by 30 to 40. Unsorted PBMC input precluded a conclusive naive versus antigen-experienced comparison. Long-lived donors carried more naive CD4+ cells and greater diversity than aged donors.

Samples each yielded at least 5.5 micrograms of total RNA. Per germline, CDR1 LGHNA and CDR2 YSLEER. J lost 6 bases, V lost 1 base, and 15 bases had no gene match. The CDR3 has 18 residues. Through a sample-barcoded 5' primer and a J-beta primer mix, a second PCR was run for roughly 6 to 12 cycles. TCRdb ran MiXCR on the 5' RACE reads and lists one entry per CDR3 protein. The data hold about 580,000 distinct CDR3 sequences, with under 55% observed a single time. The chain recombines TRBV4-3 with TRBJ2-3; 8 nucleotides line up with TRBD2. Sequencing was carried out using blood. The source of this sequence is a man at least 80 years old in good health. CDR3 nucleotide sequence: TGCGCCAGCAGCCAAGGCGGGGCGGTAGGACTAGCAACGGATACGCAGTATTTT. It is translated as CASSQGGAVGLATDTQYF.